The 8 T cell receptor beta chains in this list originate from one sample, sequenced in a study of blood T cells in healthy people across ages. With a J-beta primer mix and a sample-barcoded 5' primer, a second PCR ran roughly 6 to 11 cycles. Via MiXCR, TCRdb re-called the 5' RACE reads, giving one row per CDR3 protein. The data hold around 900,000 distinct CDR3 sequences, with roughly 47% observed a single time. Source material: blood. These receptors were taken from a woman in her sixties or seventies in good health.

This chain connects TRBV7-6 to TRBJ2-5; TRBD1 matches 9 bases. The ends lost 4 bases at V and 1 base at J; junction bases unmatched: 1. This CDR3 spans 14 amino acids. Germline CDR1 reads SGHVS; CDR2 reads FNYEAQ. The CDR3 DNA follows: TGTGCCAGCAGCTGGGACAGGGCCCAAGAGACCCAGTACTTC. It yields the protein CASSWDRAQETQYF.

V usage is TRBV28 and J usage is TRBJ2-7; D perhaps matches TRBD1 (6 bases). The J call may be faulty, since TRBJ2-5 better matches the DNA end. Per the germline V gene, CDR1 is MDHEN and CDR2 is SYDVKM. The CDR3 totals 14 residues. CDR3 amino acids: CASSGIGGRETQYF. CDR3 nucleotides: TGTGCCAGCAGCGGTATAGGGGGAAGGGAGACCCAGTACTTC.

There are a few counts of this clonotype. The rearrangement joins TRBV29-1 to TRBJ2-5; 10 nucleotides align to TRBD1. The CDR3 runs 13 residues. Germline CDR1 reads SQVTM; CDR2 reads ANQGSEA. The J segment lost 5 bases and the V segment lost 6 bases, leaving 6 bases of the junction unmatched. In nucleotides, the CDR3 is TGCAGCGTCGGGACAGGGGTTCGGGAGACCCAGTACTTC. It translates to CSVGTGVRETQYF.

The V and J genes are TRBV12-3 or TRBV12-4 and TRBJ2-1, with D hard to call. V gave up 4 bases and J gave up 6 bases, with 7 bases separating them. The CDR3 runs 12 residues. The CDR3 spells CASSSRINEQFF. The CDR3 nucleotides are TGTGCCAGCAGTTCTCGCATCAATGAGCAGTTCTTC.

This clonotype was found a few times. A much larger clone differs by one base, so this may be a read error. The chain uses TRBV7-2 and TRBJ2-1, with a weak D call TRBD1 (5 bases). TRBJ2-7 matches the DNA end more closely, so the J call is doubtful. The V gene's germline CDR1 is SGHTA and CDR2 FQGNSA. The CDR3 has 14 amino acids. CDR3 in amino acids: CASSNQGTYNEQYF. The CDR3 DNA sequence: TGTGCCAGCAGCAACCAGGGAACCTACAATGAGCAGTACTTC.

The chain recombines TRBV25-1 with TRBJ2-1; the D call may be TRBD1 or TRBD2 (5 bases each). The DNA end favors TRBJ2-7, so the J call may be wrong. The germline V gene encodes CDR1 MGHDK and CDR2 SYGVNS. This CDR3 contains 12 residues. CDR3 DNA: TGTGCCTCCTTCGGGGCTGGCAATGAGCAGTACTTC. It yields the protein CASFGAGNEQYF.

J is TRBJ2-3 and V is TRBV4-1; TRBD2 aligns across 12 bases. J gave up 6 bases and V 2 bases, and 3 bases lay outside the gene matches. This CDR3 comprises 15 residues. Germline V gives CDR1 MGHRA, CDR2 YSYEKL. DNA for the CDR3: TGCGCCAGCAGCCAAAGTGGACTAGCGGGGGATACGCAGTATTTT. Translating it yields CASSQSGLAGDTQYF.

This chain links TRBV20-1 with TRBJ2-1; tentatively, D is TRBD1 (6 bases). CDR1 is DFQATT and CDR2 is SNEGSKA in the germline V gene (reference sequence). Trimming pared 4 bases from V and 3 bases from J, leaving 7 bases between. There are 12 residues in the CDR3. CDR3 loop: CSAKGVYNEQFF. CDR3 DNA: TGCAGTGCTAAGGGGGTCTACAATGAGCAGTTCTTC.